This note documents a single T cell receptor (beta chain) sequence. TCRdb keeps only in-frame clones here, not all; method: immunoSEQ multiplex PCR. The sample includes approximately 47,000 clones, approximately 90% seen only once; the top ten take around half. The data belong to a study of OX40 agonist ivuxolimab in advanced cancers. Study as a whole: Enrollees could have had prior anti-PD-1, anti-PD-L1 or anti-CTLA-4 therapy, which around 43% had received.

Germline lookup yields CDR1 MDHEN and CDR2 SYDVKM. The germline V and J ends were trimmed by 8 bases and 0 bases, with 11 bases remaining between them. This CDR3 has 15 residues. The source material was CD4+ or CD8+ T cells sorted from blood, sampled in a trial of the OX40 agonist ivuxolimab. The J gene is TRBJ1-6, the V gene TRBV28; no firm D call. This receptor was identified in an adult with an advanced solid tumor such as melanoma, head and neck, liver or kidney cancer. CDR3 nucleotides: TGTGCCAGCCTGTGGGGTCGCTCCTATAATTCACCCCTCCACTTT. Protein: CASLWGRSYNSPLHF.